The T cell receptor beta chain described here comes from a study of T cells in Graves' hyperthyroidism and ophthalmopathy. There were TCR beta CDR3 regions amplified from RNA transcripts. Carried out on the TCR CDR3, a first-round RT-PCR used the HTBI primer set. One entry per CDR3 protein, called by TCRdb with MiXCR from the multiplex PCR reads. Among a few hundred thousand distinct CDR3 sequences, about half were seen once, and the ten largest hold more than 7.5%. This clonotype was seen a handful of times. Its target is unknown. Whole-study results and caveats: Model output signaled ophthalmopathy a median about 6.3 months ahead of onset. Most clonotypes expanded in the thyroid (above 0.001) were also present in blood.

CDR1 and CDR2 (germline): MGHDK, SYGVNS. The CDR3 has 14 residues. V was clipped by 7 bases and J by 4 bases, with 13 bases between them. Sample: peripheral blood or thyroid tissue (not recorded which). The chain recombines TRBV25-1 with TRBJ2-2; D ambiguous. This sequence was found in a woman under 30 with Graves' hyperthyroidism. In DNA, the CDR3 is TGTGCCAGCACCAGCCGCTGGGGCACCGGGGAGCTGTTTTTT. Residues: CASTSRWGTGELFF.